This T cell receptor beta chain was captured in a study of cytotoxic CD8 clonotypes in ibrutinib-treated CLL. Study-level information: Response sampling occurred after a median roughly twelve months of treatment (range 6 to 36). Notes on the study in general: Sustained-remission and progressing patients were not sampled at matched times.

With respect to this clone: Antigen unknown.

Germline V gene data show CDR1 as LNHNV and CDR2 as YYDKDF (reference sequence). The CDR3 has 13 residues. Trimming took 3 bases from V and 5 from J, leaving 11 bases between them. The table came from immunoSEQ multiplex PCR; TCRdb's copy has only in-frame clones and leaves some out. The repertoire includes 60,000 to 75,000 clones, 90% of them detected once, and 3.1% sits in the top ten. The TCR originated in a human donor with chronic lymphocytic leukemia. The V gene is TRBV15, the J gene TRBJ2-7; D unclear. Sequenced here: PBMCs, sampled after 12 months of ibrutinib treatment. The CDR3 region is CATSRGGIHEQYF. In DNA form, the CDR3 reads TGTGCCACCAGCAGGGGTGGGATCCACGAGCAGTACTTC.